This TCR beta chain was identified during a study of cytotoxic CD8 clonotypes in ibrutinib-treated CLL. For the study at large: Mean productive templates were about 260,000; mean productive rearrangements were around 86,000.

On this clone itself: Its cognate antigen is unknown.

CDR1 is ENHRY and CDR2 is SYGVKD in the germline V gene. The V gene lost 10 bases and the J gene lost 6 bases, with 18 bases spanning the gap. CDR3 length: 14 residues. Study-level points and caveats: Clonality rose at ibrutinib response, held steady in sustained remission, and fell toward baseline at progression.

Investigators sought sequencing depths of between 1 in 200,000 and 1 in 1 million T cells. Method: immunoSEQ multiplex PCR; TCRdb's copy keeps in-frame clones and lacks some. This sample carries about 140,000 clones, 70% to 85% of them seen once, and the ten largest clones take about 29%. Sequences were derived from PBMCs, sampled after 12 months of ibrutinib treatment. The receptor comes from a human donor with chronic lymphocytic leukemia. The V call is TRBV10-3, the J call TRBJ1-4; weak D call: TRBD1 (6 bases). The CDR3 is CATSHRVGDEKLFF. CDR3 bases: TGTGCCACCTCTCACAGGGTTGGGGATGAAAAACTGTTTTTT.